The clone carrying this T cell receptor (beta chain) was counted only a few times. These data come from a study of T cells in Graves' hyperthyroidism and ophthalmopathy. Whole-study context: Before any treatment, at initial diagnosis, peripheral blood was collected.

This CDR3 has 16 residues. Trimming took off 1 base at V and 4 bases at J, with 13 bases between the two ends. The germline V gene encodes CDR1 LGHNT and CDR2 FRNRAP. TCR beta CDR3 sequences were amplified from RNA transcripts. First-round RT-PCR of the TCR CDR3 relied on the HTBI primer set. TCRdb re-analysed the multiplex PCR reads in MiXCR, keeping a single row per CDR3 protein. Of under 300,000 distinct CDR3 sequences in the sample, roughly 20% were seen once. The source is a man aged 25 to 40 with Graves' ophthalmopathy. Sample: blood. The chain couples TRBV12-5 to TRBJ2-2, with TRBD2 as a possible D gene (7 bases). The CDR3 is CASGLGEGGATGELFF. The CDR3 DNA follows: TGTGCTAGTGGTTTGGGAGAGGGGGGGGCCACCGGGGAGCTGTTTTTT.